The source of this TCR beta chain is a study of spatial heterogeneity in lung cancer. Time point denoted: sample taken at primary tumor resection. This clonotype was observed many times. This CDR3 has 15 residues. V gave up 5 bases and J gave up 2 bases, with 13 bases separating them. Germline V CDR1 and CDR2: SGHTA, FQGNSA. One entry per CDR3 protein, called by TCRdb with MiXCR from the 5' RACE reads. The data show about 39,000 distinct CDR3 sequences, 3% to 3.5% seen once. This receptor was taken from a male donor with early-stage non-small cell lung cancer. The specimen comprised normal lung tissue next to the tumor, sampled at surgery. The chain links TRBV7-2 to TRBJ1-5; D uncertain. CDR3 region: CASSRSGSGNQPQHF. The DNA for the CDR3 is TGTGCCAGCAGCCGCTCCGGGTCAGGCAATCAGCCCCAGCATTTT. Based on the CDR3 plus reference TRBV7-2 and TRBJ1-5, the full variable domain is GAGVSQSPSNKVTEKGKDVELRCDPISGHTALYWYRQSLGQGLEFLIYFQGNSAPDKSGLPSDRFSAERTGGSVSTLTIQRTQQEDSAVYLCASSRSGSGNQPQHFGDGTRLSIL.